The present T cell receptor beta chain was sequenced within a study of cytomegalovirus exposure and HLA in healthy donors. Study in general: Roughly 180 million T cells yielded 117 million unique TCR beta sequences in earlier analysis. Findings of the study overall: A later analysis reportedly found fewer N-insertions in an Asian-associated ancestry cluster than the roughly 670-donor mean. Associated with HLA alleles at 0.05 false discovery rate in a later analysis were 16,951 TCR beta sequences. Specific recognition of CMV antigens was confirmed in vitro for a few chains (all CMV-associated).

PCR primers comprised 60 Vbeta and 13 Jbeta primers. Here immunoSEQ multiplex PCR was the method, and the copy in TCRdb shows in-frame clones only, minus some. In the table there are about 100,000 clones, more than 70% of which are singletons. Germline-derived CDR1 and CDR2 are LGHNA and YSLEER. The CDR3 length is 18 residues. A remark on this clone: The antigen remains undetermined. Compared with germline, one end of the junction differs, possibly owing to a read error.

The V and J genes are TRBV4-3 and TRBJ2-6; weak D call: TRBD2 (6 bases). The sequenced sample consisted of PBMCs. The TCR comes from a male donor in good health and CMV-seropositive. The CDR3 here is CASSRGPAGRSGANGLTF. CDR3 DNA: TGCGCCAGCAGCCGGGGTCCAGCGGGCCGCTCTGGGGCCAACGGCCTGACTTTC.